This is a list of T cell receptor beta chains from one sample in a study of cytomegalovirus exposure and HLA in healthy donors. Method: immunoSEQ multiplex PCR; TCRdb's copy keeps in-frame clones and lacks some. This table has some 110,000 clones, 74% appearing once. The sample consisted of PBMCs. Every receptor here comes from a woman between 50 and 59 years old in good health and CMV-seropositive. CDR3s include the opening cysteine and the closing phenylalanine or tryptophan. A D gene is named only where the DNA matches it firmly. Clone sizes are given selectively: once, few, many, or a class where the clone is expanded.

cdr3_length | clone_size | j_call | d_call | v_call | cdr3_aa | cdr3_nt
14 | NA | TRBJ1-5 | TRBD1 | TRBV28 | CASSRGQHNQPQHF | TGTGCCAGCAGTAGGGGACAGCACAATCAGCCCCAGCATTTT
16 | NA | TRBJ2-1 | TRBD2 | TRBV7-9 | CSSSPYSGGAFNEQFF | TGTTCCAGCAGCCCTTATAGCGGGGGGGCTTTCAATGAGCAGTTCTTC
15 | NA | TRBJ2-2 | NA | TRBV7-3 | CASSQGQPVTGELFF | TGTGCCAGCAGCCAGGGGCAGCCGGTCACCGGGGAGCTGTTTTTT
12 | NA | TRBJ1-5 | NA | TRBV6-5 | CASSRGDQPQHF | TGTGCCAGCAGTCGGGGGGATCAGCCCCAGCATTTT
14 | NA | TRBJ2-3 | NA | TRBV15 | CATSRDPGADTQYF | TGTGCCACCAGCAGAGATCCGGGGGCAGATACGCAGTATTTT
13 | NA | TRBJ2-7 | NA | TRBV6-5 | CASSRRVGSEQYF | TGTGCCAGCAGTCGCAGGGTGGGAAGCGAGCAGTACTTC
15 | NA | TRBJ2-5 | NA | TRBV5-1 | CASSLGSQNQETQYF | TGCGCCAGCAGCTTGGGCAGTCAGAACCAAGAGACCCAGTACTTC
12 | NA | TRBJ2-7 | TRBD1 | TRBV2 | CASSEDRGEQYF | TGTGCCAGCAGTGAGGACAGGGGCGAGCAGTACTTC
15 | NA | TRBJ2-3 | TRBD2 | TRBV5-1 | CASTKIAGFTDTQYF | TGCGCCAGCACCAAGATAGCGGGGTTCACAGATACGCAGTATTTT
16 | NA | TRBJ1-6 | TRBD1 | TRBV5-1 | CASSSRTGRTNSPLHF | TGCGCCAGCAGCTCCAGGACAGGGCGAACCAATTCACCCCTCCACTTT
13 | NA | TRBJ2-5 | NA | TRBV18 | CASSPTFEETQYF | TGTGCCAGCTCACCAACTTTTGAAGAGACCCAGTACTTC
10 | NA | TRBJ2-3 | NA | TRBV20-1 | CSARNGTQYF | TGCAGTGCTAGAAACGGGACACAGTATTTT
15 | NA | TRBJ2-2 | TRBD1 | TRBV6-5 | CASGPGQGAAGELFF | TGTGCCAGCGGACCGGGACAGGGGGCGGCCGGGGAGCTGTTTTTT
14 | NA | TRBJ2-5 | NA | TRBV9 | CASSVGRYPETQYF | TGTGCCAGCAGCGTAGGCAGGTATCCAGAGACCCAGTACTTC
16 | NA | TRBJ2-5 | TRBD1 | TRBV11-2 | CASSLLGRGPQETQYF | TGTGCCAGCAGCTTATTGGGCAGGGGGCCCCAAGAGACCCAGTACTTC
18 | NA | TRBJ1-5 | TRBD1 | TRBV28 | CASSLWRDRLRRNQPQHF | TGTGCCAGCAGTTTATGGCGGGACAGGCTAAGGCGGAATCAGCCCCAGCATTTT
17 | NA | TRBJ1-2 | NA | TRBV27 | CASGPERTRVTNYGYTF | TGTGCCAGCGGTCCGGAGAGGACTCGGGTTACTAACTATGGCTACACCTTC
15 | once | TRBJ1-6 | TRBD1 | TRBV27 | CASSFTTGGNSPLHF | TGTGCCAGCAGTTTTACGACAGGGGGTAATTCACCCCTCCACTTT
15 | NA | TRBJ1-6 | NA | TRBV27 | CASRDRDTLNSPLHF | TGTGCCAGCAGGGACCGGGACACCTTAAATTCACCCCTCCACTTT
18 | NA | TRBJ2-2 | NA | TRBV12-5 | CASGFFLEVPPRSGELFF | TGTGCTAGTGGTTTTTTTCTTGAGGTACCCCCCAGATCCGGGGAGCTGTTTTTT
14 | NA | TRBJ1-1 | NA | TRBV7-6 | CASSQRGGMSEAFF | TGTGCCAGCAGCCAGCGGGGGGGGATGTCTGAAGCTTTCTTT
12 | NA | TRBJ1-5 | NA | TRBV15 | CATSRGRQPQHF | TGTGCCACCAGCAGGGGGCGGCAGCCCCAGCATTTT
14 | few | TRBJ2-3 | NA | TRBV7-2 | CASSFNRGTDTQYF | TGTGCCAGCAGCTTCAACAGGGGCACAGATACGCAGTATTTT
13 | few | TRBJ1-1 | TRBD1 | TRBV5-1 | CASGAQGGHEAFF | TGCGCCAGCGGAGCACAGGGGGGGCATGAAGCTTTCTTT
13 | few | TRBJ1-2 | NA | TRBV7-2 | CASSHDGQYGYTF | TGTGCCAGCAGCCACGACGGACAGTATGGCTACACCTTC
14 | NA | TRBJ1-3 | TRBD1 | TRBV6-1 | CASRGQVSGNTIYF | TGTGCCAGCAGGGGACAGGTATCTGGAAACACCATATATTTT
15 | NA | TRBJ1-2 | TRBD1 | TRBV11-2 | CASSPRTGGVEKFTF | TGTGCCAGCAGCCCAAGGACAGGGGGCGTGGAGAAGTTCACCTTC
13 | NA | TRBJ2-7 | TRBD1 | TRBV2 | CASSAQGTYEQYF | TGTGCCAGCAGCGCACAGGGGACCTACGAGCAGTACTTC
16 | NA | TRBJ2-3 | NA | TRBV5-1 | CASSFLGGFGTDTQYF | TGCGCCAGCAGCTTCCTTGGGGGGTTTGGGACAGATACGCAGTATTTT
17 | few | TRBJ1-2 | TRBD1 | TRBV5-4 | CASSLVGQGSTNYGYTF | TGTGCCAGCAGCTTGGTGGGACAGGGGTCCACTAACTATGGCTACACCTTC
14 | once | TRBJ1-2 | NA | TRBV28 | CASSYLRGLQGYTF | TGTGCCAGCAGTTACCTCCGGGGGTTGCAGGGCTACACCTTC
14 | NA | TRBJ1-6 | TRBD1 | TRBV28 | CATHRGPYNSPLHF | TGTGCCACTCACAGGGGCCCCTATAATTCACCCCTCCACTTT
16 | NA | TRBJ2-1 | NA | TRBV5-4 | CASSRKAAGVDNEQFF | TGTGCCAGCAGCCGGAAGGCGGCAGGGGTCGACAATGAGCAGTTCTTC
12 | NA | TRBJ1-5 | NA | TRBV7-9 | CASSRSNQPQHF | TGTGCCAGCAGCCGGAGCAATCAGCCCCAGCATTTT
17 | NA | TRBJ2-3 | TRBD1 | TRBV18 | CASSNSGTGITPDTQYF | TGTGCCAGCTCAAATTCCGGGACAGGGATCACCCCAGATACGCAGTATTTT
17 | NA | TRBJ2-3 | TRBD2 | TRBV5-1 | CASSLAPSGEAGHTQYF | TGCGCCAGCAGCTTGGCCCCTAGCGGGGAAGCGGGGCATACGCAGTATTTT
14 | few | TRBJ1-6 | NA | TRBV7-9 | CASSRTEYNSPLHF | TGTGCCAGCAGCAGGACAGAGTATAATTCACCCCTCCACTTT
14 | NA | TRBJ1-1 | NA | TRBV10-1 | CASSEKGGNTEAFF | TGCGCCAGCAGTGAGAAGGGAGGGAACACTGAAGCTTTCTTT
13 | once | TRBJ2-7 | NA | TRBV28 | CASSFSAPYEQYF | TGTGCCAGCAGTTTCAGTGCCCCCTACGAGCAGTACTTC
14 | NA | TRBJ1-3 | NA | TRBV5-1 | CASRPTAAGNTIYF | TGCGCCAGCAGGCCAACAGCGGCCGGAAACACCATATATTTT
15 | NA | TRBJ2-7 | NA | TRBV5-5 | CASSLAAGDTYEQYF | TGTGCCAGCAGCTTGGCGGCGGGGGACACTTACGAGCAGTACTTC
14 | NA | TRBJ2-3 | TRBD2 | TRBV10-3 | CAIRAGGSTDTQYF | TGTGCCATCAGAGCGGGGGGGAGCACAGATACGCAGTATTTT
16 | NA | TRBJ2-7 | TRBD2 | TRBV19 | CASSSASGGKPYEQYF | TGTGCCAGTAGTAGTGCTAGCGGGGGGAAACCCTACGAGCAGTACTTC
13 | once | TRBJ2-7 | TRBD1 | TRBV27 | CASSRQGANEQYF | TGTGCCAGCAGTCGTCAGGGGGCAAACGAGCAGTACTTC
16 | NA | TRBJ2-7 | TRBD2 | TRBV5-1 | CATAPTSGGSSYEQYF | TGCGCCACCGCCCCGACTAGCGGGGGGAGCTCCTACGAGCAGTACTTC
12 | NA | TRBJ2-7 | NA | TRBV28 | CASSTGFNEQYF | TGTGCCAGCAGTACAGGGTTCAACGAGCAGTACTTC
15 | NA | TRBJ1-2 | TRBD1 | TRBV9 | CASSVTGTGGFGYTF | TGTGCCAGCAGCGTAACCGGGACAGGGGGCTTTGGCTACACCTTC
15 | NA | TRBJ1-3 | NA | TRBV19 | CASSFRWTAGNTIYF | TGTGCCAGTAGTTTCCGATGGACAGCCGGAAACACCATATATTTT
15 | once | TRBJ2-7 | NA | TRBV11-2 | CASSFHTAPSYEQYF | TGTGCCAGCAGCTTTCACACAGCTCCTTCCTACGAGCAGTACTTC
16 | NA | TRBJ2-2 | NA | TRBV7-8 | CASSLDIVGSVGELFF | TGTGCCAGCAGCTTAGATATTGTCGGGAGCGTCGGGGAGCTGTTTTTT
15 | NA | TRBJ2-7 | TRBD1 | TRBV5-1 | CASSFEGTGRSEQYF | TGCGCCAGCAGCTTCGAGGGGACAGGGAGGTCCGAGCAGTACTTC
13 | NA | TRBJ2-2 | TRBD1 | TRBV11-2 | CASSGQGVGELFF | TGTGCCAGCAGCGGACAGGGAGTGGGGGAGCTGTTTTTT
15 | NA | TRBJ1-5 | TRBD1 | TRBV19 | CASSLGTGGYQPQHF | TGTGCCAGTAGTTTGGGGACAGGGGGGTATCAGCCCCAGCATTTT
13 | NA | TRBJ2-3 | TRBD2 | TRBV10-2 | CASRRGGTDTQYF | TGCGCCAGCAGGCGGGGGGGTACAGATACGCAGTATTTT
15 | NA | TRBJ2-6 | TRBD2 | TRBV14 | CASSRSGVGANVLTF | TGTGCCAGCAGCAGAAGCGGGGTCGGGGCCAACGTCCTGACTTTC
14 | NA | TRBJ1-2 | TRBD1 | TRBV5-6 | CASSLGGTGGGYTF | TGTGCCAGCAGCTTGGGAGGGACAGGGGGTGGCTACACCTTC
16 | NA | TRBJ2-7 | TRBD1 | TRBV5-6 | CASSWDRGRRSYEQYF | TGTGCCAGCAGCTGGGACAGGGGGCGACGATCCTACGAGCAGTACTTC